A single sample is the source of the 21 T cell receptor beta chains below, sequenced in a study of beta chain features in type 1 diabetes. TCRB transcripts that were expressed got sequenced, as all of the isolated RNA had been reverse transcribed. Repertoires were generated with immunoSEQ multiplex PCR, while TCRdb's copy carries only in-frame clones and drops some. The top ten hold roughly 1% of the sample, which has about 290,000 clones, 8% seen once. Material: central memory CD4+ T cells from blood. The receptor set was obtained from a woman under 30 in good health.

The J gene is TRBJ2-1, the V gene TRBV7-9; D possibly matches TRBD1 or TRBD2 (5 bases each). The CDR3 length is 15 residues. Germline V gene sequence: CDR1 SEHNR, CDR2 FQNEAQ (reference sequence). V was shortened by 5 bases and J by 7 bases, with 18 bases between the two germline ends. In nucleotides, the CDR3 is TGTGCCAGCAGCGATCAGGGAATCGGGGTAAATGAGCAGTTCTTC. Amino acid sequence: CASSDQGIGVNEQFF.

The CDR3 sequence: CSVVAATNEKLFF. The DNA for the CDR3 is TGCAGCGTTGTAGCAGCGACTAATGAAAAACTGTTTTTT. The gene calls are TRBV29-1 and TRBJ1-4; no clear D. Germline CDR1 SQVTM, CDR2 ANQGSEA. The CDR3 is 13 residues long. Between the trimmed V and J ends, which lost 4 bases and 2 bases, there was a span of 8 bases.

This clone appeared many times. The gene calls are TRBV7-8 and TRBJ1-5; D unresolved. This CDR3 region has 13 residues. Trimming removed 4 bases from V and 3 bases from J, with 7 bases in between. CDR1 SGHVS and CDR2 FQNEAQ come from the germline V gene. For the CDR3, the DNA is TGTGCCAGCAGCTCCCATTCCAATCAGCCCCAGCATTTT. Translated, it gives CASSSHSNQPQHF.

The chain joins TRBV18 to TRBJ2-5; D might be TRBD2 (5 bases). V gave up 3 bases and J gave up 2 bases, with 10 bases separating them. Germline CDR1 is KGHSH and CDR2 is LQKENI. There are 14 residues in the CDR3. CDR3 in amino acids: CASSPGARQETQYF. CDR3 DNA sequence: TGTGCCAGCTCACCGGGAGCCCGTCAAGAGACCCAGTACTTC.

This clone was detected a few times. V and J are TRBV27 and TRBJ2-7; a weak D match, TRBD2 (6 bases). Deletions cut 5 bases from V and 8 bases from J, with 13 bases between. Germline CDR1 and CDR2: MNHEY and SMNVEV (reference sequence). The CDR3 length is 12 residues. CDR3: CASSRSGSQQYF. In nucleotides, the CDR3 is TGTGCCAGCAGTCGGTCCGGGAGCCAGCAGTACTTC.

The gene calls are TRBV9 and TRBJ1-4, with 9 bases fitting TRBD1. Germline-derived CDR1 and CDR2 are SGDLS and YYNGEE. This CDR3 spans 16 amino acids. Unmatched junction bases numbered 14, after V lost 6 bases and J lost 8 bases. CDR3 sequence: CASTVGGGQGSEKLFF. Written as DNA, the CDR3 is TGTGCCAGCACCGTCGGGGGAGGACAGGGGTCCGAAAAACTGTTTTTT.

The chain links TRBV6-5 to TRBJ2-7, with 8 bases matching TRBD1. V lost 10 bases to trimming and J lost 5 bases; unmatched junction nucleotides: 16. The CDR3 covers 15 residues. The germline V gene encodes CDR1 MNHEY and CDR2 SVGAGI. The CDR3 DNA sequence: TGTGCCACCCGGGACAGGCCTTCGGGATATAACGAGCAGTACTTC. Amino acids: CATRDRPSGYNEQYF.

At least ten counts were recorded for this clone. This sequence joins TRBV7-6 and TRBJ2-6; 7 nucleotides agree with TRBD2. CDR3 length: 19 amino acids. Trimming took 3 bases from V and 0 from J; bases not matched to a gene: 11. The germline V gene has CDR1 SGHVS and CDR2 FNYEAQ. Written as DNA, the CDR3 is TGTGCCAGCAGCTTGACCATAGCGGGTCTATTCTCTGGGGCCAACGTCCTGACTTTC. Its protein is CASSLTIAGLFSGANVLTF.

The chain joins TRBV19 to TRBJ1-5; a possible D gene is TRBD1 (5 bases). Germline loops: CDR1 LNHDA, CDR2 SQIVND (reference sequence). Trimming stripped 10 bases from V and 5 bases from J, with 18 bases between. The CDR3 runs to 14 residues. The CDR3 DNA reads as TGTGCCACCCGACTCAGGGAGACGCATCAGCCCCAGCATTTT. It specifies CATRLRETHQPQHF.

This clone occurred a few times. The chain uses TRBV7-6 and TRBJ2-1, with a weak D call TRBD2 (5 bases). The CDR3 runs to 19 residues. Trimming removed 1 base at V and 8 bases at J, with 27 bases between. Germline CDR1 is SGHVS and CDR2 is FNYEAQ. DNA of the CDR3: TGTGCCAGCAGCTTAGGGTTCTTGAGGGATAATAGTAGGTCCGATGAGCAGTTCTTC. This sequence encodes CASSLGFLRDNSRSDEQFF. The whole variable domain, remainder taken from reference TRBV7-6 and TRBJ2-1, is GAGVSQSPRYKVTKRGQDVALRCDPISGHVSLYWYRQALGQGPEFLTYFNYEAQQDKSGLPNDRFSAERPEGSISTLTIQRTEQRDSAMYRCASSLGFLRDNSRSDEQFFGPGTRLTVL.

The chain uses TRBV4-2 and TRBJ2-5, with a possible D match to TRBD1 (6 bases). The germline V gene encodes CDR1 LGHNA and CDR2 YNFKEQ. Between the trimmed V and J ends, which lost 0 bases and 5 bases, there was a span of 22 bases. This CDR3 has 18 residues. CDR3 region: CASSQDAARAGVGETQYF. As DNA, the CDR3 is TGTGCCAGCAGCCAAGATGCCGCAAGGGCAGGGGTCGGGGAGACCCAGTACTTC.

This clone was recorded a few times. J is TRBJ1-2 and V is TRBV18, with D unclear. Germline CDR1 and CDR2: KGHSH and LQKENI. The CDR3 is 13 amino acids. Trimming removed 4 bases from V and 7 bases from J, with 13 bases in between. The CDR3 here is CASSQTPPGGYTF. DNA of the CDR3: TGTGCCAGCTCACAGACACCTCCGGGTGGCTACACCTTC.

This clone was seen only a few times. J is TRBJ2-2 and V is TRBV6-6; D might be TRBD1 (6 bases). V was pared by 1 base and J by 6 bases, with 15 bases between. Germline CDR1 reads MNHNY; CDR2 reads SVGAGI (reference sequence). CDR3 size: 16 residues. The CDR3 bases are TGTGCCAGCAGTTACTTGGGGGCTCCGGTAGCCGGGGAGCTGTTTTTT. Residues: CASSYLGAPVAGELFF.

This clone turned up a few times. This sequence joins TRBV7-9 and TRBJ2-1, with 10 nucleotides matching TRBD2. The length of the CDR3 is 16 residues. The V segment lost 1 base and the J segment 2 bases; nucleotides outside the gene matches: 2. Germline V CDR1 and CDR2: SEHNR, FQNEAQ (reference sequence). CDR3 residues: CASSLELAGTYNEQFF. The CDR3, as DNA: TGTGCCAGCAGCTTAGAACTAGCGGGAACCTACAATGAGCAGTTCTTC. The full variable domain, rest sourced from reference TRBV7-9 and TRBJ2-1, is DTGVSQNPRHKITKRGQNVTFRCDPISEHNRLYWYRQTLGQGPEFLTYFQNEAQLEKSRLLSDRFSAERPKGSFSTLEIQRTEQGDSAMYLCASSLELAGTYNEQFFGPGTRLTVL.

V usage is TRBV5-1 and J usage is TRBJ2-5; no firm D call. V lost 1 base and J lost 4, with 11 bases in between. CDR1 and CDR2 (germline): SGHRS, YFSETQ. CDR3 length equals 14 residues. The CDR3 sequence: CASSLIGDGETQYF. The CDR3 nucleotides read TGCGCCAGCAGCTTGATAGGTGATGGAGAGACCCAGTACTTC. The full variable domain, completed using reference TRBV5-1 and TRBJ2-5, is KAGVTQTPRYLIKTRGQQVTLSCSPISGHRSVSWYQQTPGQGLQFLFEYFSETQRNKGNFPGRFSGRQFSNSRSEMNVSTLELGDSALYLCASSLIGDGETQYFGPGTRLLVL.

This clone has a count of ten or more. The chain carries TRBV6-6 and TRBJ2-6, with TRBD1 identical over 7 bases. The CDR3 loop spans 15 amino acids. Germline CDR1 and CDR2: MNHNY and SVGAGI (reference sequence). The ends lost 8 bases at V and 2 bases at J; junction bases unmatched: 6. The CDR3 sequence: CASGQGVTGANVLTF. In DNA form, the CDR3 reads TGTGCCAGCGGTCAGGGGGTCACTGGGGCCAACGTCCTGACTTTC.

The chain carries TRBV5-4 and TRBJ2-3; maybe TRBD2 (6 bases). Germline CDR1 and CDR2: SGHNT and YYREEE (reference sequence). The CDR3 covers 15 residues. V lost 3 bases and J 0 bases, leaving 11 bases between the germline ends. CDR3 protein: CASSWRLGSTDTQYF. For the CDR3, the DNA is TGTGCCAGCAGCTGGCGACTAGGAAGCACAGATACGCAGTATTTT. The full variable domain, in which reference TRBV5-4 and TRBJ2-3 provide the parts outside the CDR3, is ETGVTQSPTHLIKTRGQQVTLRCSSQSGHNTVSWYQQALGQGPQFIFQYYREEENGRGNFPPRFSGLQFPNYSSELNVNALELDDSALYLCASSWRLGSTDTQYFGPGTRLTVL.

The chain has TRBV5-4 and TRBJ1-1, with D possibly TRBD1 on 5 matching bases. The V and J ends lost 3 bases and 1 base respectively, with 7 bases between them. The CDR3 covers 13 residues. Germline CDR1 reads SGHNT; CDR2 reads YYREEE (reference sequence). The CDR3 loop is CASSSGRNTEAFF. CDR3 DNA: TGTGCCAGCAGCTCGGGACGGAACACTGAAGCTTTCTTT.

This sequence joins TRBV27 and TRBJ1-5; 7 bases are a match to TRBD1. J was trimmed by 1 base and V by 5 bases; bases with no gene match: 2. The CDR3 extends over 14 amino acids. Germline lookup yields CDR1 MNHEY and CDR2 SMNVEV (reference sequence). CDR3 sequence reads: CASSRGQSNQPQHF. The DNA of the CDR3 is TGTGCCAGCAGTCGGGGACAGAGCAATCAGCCCCAGCATTTT.

The chain is built from TRBV9 and TRBJ2-1, with D unresolved. Germline V gene lookup returns CDR1 SGDLS and CDR2 YYNGEE. The V end lost 2 bases, the J end lost 4 bases, and 13 bases lay between the germline ends. The CDR3 has 15 residues. The CDR3 loop reads CASSVRSAGYNEQFF. CDR3 in DNA: TGTGCCAGCAGCGTCCGATCCGCCGGGTACAATGAGCAGTTCTTC.

This clone has a handful of counts. The V gene is TRBV5-1, the J gene TRBJ2-4; unclear D gene. Germline V lookup: CDR1 SGHRS, CDR2 YFSETQ. V lost 4 bases and J 8 bases, leaving 13 bases between the germline ends. The CDR3 has 13 amino acids. The CDR3 nucleotides read TGCGCCAGCAGCACCCAACAGAGATACATTCAGTACTTC. Protein sequence: CASSTQQRYIQYF.